Listed below are T cell receptor beta chains from one sample, sequenced in a study of blood T cells in healthy people across ages. TCRdb reprocessed the 5' RACE reads via MiXCR and lists one record per CDR3 protein. The table has around 1,500,000 distinct CDR3 sequences, over 25% seen once; the top ten hold 7.7%. The sequenced sample consisted of blood. The receptor set was obtained from a young woman in good health. Both conserved end residues are part of each CDR3. D genes are given only for firm matches. For some rows the clone size is stated as once, few or many, or as a class when expanded; others skip it.

v_call,d_call,clone_size,j_call,cdr3_aa,cdr3_nt
TRBV20-1,-,-,TRBJ2-1,CSARLPGFRASYNEQFF,TGCAGTGCTAGACTACCCGGTTTCCGGGCCTCCTACAATGAGCAGTTCTTC
TRBV7-2,-,few,TRBJ2-1,CASSPIRRNNEQFF,TGTGCCAGCAGCCCGATCCGGCGGAACAATGAGCAGTTCTTC
TRBV20-1,TRBD1,few,TRBJ1-5,CSALGQGSGNQPQHF,TGCAGTGCATTGGGACAGGGTAGTGGCAATCAGCCCCAGCATTTT
TRBV7-2,-,-,TRBJ2-4,CASSPRAGPTGGQKNIQYF,TGTGCCAGCAGCCCCAGGGCGGGACCCACCGGGGGGCAAAAAAACATTCAGTACTTC
TRBV5-1,-,-,TRBJ2-3,CASSSEGSGTDTQYF,TGCGCCAGCAGCTCCGAGGGAAGCGGCACAGATACGCAGTATTTT
TRBV4-3,-,-,TRBJ2-3,CASSQDSTGYLEDTQYF,TGCGCCAGCAGCCAAGATTCCACGGGCTATTTGGAAGATACGCAGTATTTT
TRBV28,-,few,TRBJ1-2,CASSYDPSEEGGYTF,TGTGCCAGCAGTTATGACCCGTCGGAGGAGGGTGGCTACACCTTC
TRBV15,-,-,TRBJ2-2,CATSRGKISNTGELFF,TGTGCCACCAGCAGAGGCAAGATATCTAACACCGGGGAGCTGTTTTTT
TRBV18,-,few,TRBJ1-5,CASSPRFGGNQPQHF,TGTGCCAGCTCTCCTAGGTTCGGGGGAAATCAGCCCCAGCATTTT
TRBV2,-,few,TRBJ2-3,CASSDIRSTDTQYF,TGTGCCAGCAGTGATATACGGAGCACAGATACGCAGTATTTT
TRBV3-1,TRBD1,-,TRBJ2-7,CASRNRDRAYEQYF,TGTGCCAGCAGGAACCGGGACAGGGCTTACGAGCAGTACTTC
TRBV27,TRBD1,few,TRBJ1-4,CASRRQGTNEKLFF,TGTGCCAGCAGACGACAGGGGACTAATGAAAAACTGTTTTTT
TRBV4-1,TRBD2,many,TRBJ2-7,CASSQDAGGGYEQYF,TGCGCCAGCAGCCAAGATGCGGGGGGTGGCTACGAGCAGTACTTC
TRBV12-3/TRBV12-4,TRBD1,many,TRBJ1-2,CASSSDRVGGYTF,TGTGCCAGCAGTTCAGACAGGGTTGGTGGCTACACCTTC
TRBV12-3/TRBV12-4,-,-,TRBJ1-1,CASTKVGDTEAFF,TGTGCCAGCACCAAGGTGGGGGACACTGAAGCTTTCTTT
TRBV5-1,-,-,TRBJ2-5,CASSLGDMSRAQETQYF,TGCGCCAGCAGCTTGGGGGACATGTCCAGGGCCCAAGAGACCCAGTACTTC